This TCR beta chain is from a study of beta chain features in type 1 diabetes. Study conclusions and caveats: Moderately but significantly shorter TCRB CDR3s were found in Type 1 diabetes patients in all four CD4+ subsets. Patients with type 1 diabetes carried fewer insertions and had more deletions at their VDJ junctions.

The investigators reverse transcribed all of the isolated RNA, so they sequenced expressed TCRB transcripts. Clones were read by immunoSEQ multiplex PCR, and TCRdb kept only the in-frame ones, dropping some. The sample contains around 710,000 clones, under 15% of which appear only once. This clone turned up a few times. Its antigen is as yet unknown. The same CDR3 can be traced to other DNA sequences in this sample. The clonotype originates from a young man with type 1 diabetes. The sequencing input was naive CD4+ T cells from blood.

This CDR3 reads CSVSSGNTIYF. CDR3 nucleotide sequence: TGCAGCGTTTCCTCTGGAAACACCATATATTTT. The chain recombines TRBV29-1 with TRBJ1-3; D not certain. The CDR3 extends over 11 amino acids. The germline CDR1 and CDR2 sequences are SQVTM and ANQGSEA. V was cut by 5 bases and J by 0 bases, with 2 bases left in between.